Listed here are 30 T cell receptor beta chains from one sample, sequenced in a study of CD8 T cells in ankylosing spondylitis. No antigen has been assigned to these receptors. Study-wide findings and caveats: A motif of 7 to 9 highly homologous TCR beta variants was seen as apparently characteristic of ankylosing spondylitis blood.

TCRdb reanalysed the 5' RACE reads using MiXCR and keeps one entry per CDR3 protein. The sample lists around 94,000 distinct CDR3 sequences, about 8.3% seen once, with more than 30% in the top ten. Sequencing was performed on blood, either unsorted or a sorted T cell fraction (not recorded which). These receptors originate from a male donor with ankylosing spondylitis.

The chain carries TRBV27 and TRBJ2-3; D call uncertain. The CDR3 covers 14 residues. Deletions cut 2 bases from V and 4 bases from J, with 10 bases between. Germline assignment: CDR1 MNHEY and CDR2 SMNVEV (reference sequence). CDR3 region: CASSLDPLPDTQYF. Here the CDR3 DNA reads TGTGCCAGCAGTTTAGACCCACTTCCAGATACGCAGTATTTT.

This clonotype has just a few counts. This chain uses TRBV27 with TRBJ1-1; D might be TRBD1 (6 bases). The germline gives CDR1 MNHEY, CDR2 SMNVEV (reference sequence). This CDR3 has 15 amino acids. V was shortened by 1 base and J by 6 bases, with 15 bases between the two germline ends. CDR3 loop: CASSLLSGGGSEAFF. Written as DNA, the CDR3 is TGTGCCAGCAGTTTATTGTCTGGGGGCGGTTCTGAAGCTTTCTTT.

This clonotype was seen a handful of times. This sequence joins TRBV21-1 and TRBJ1-5. TRBV21-1 is labeled a pseudogene. The CDR3 covers 13 residues. The CDR3 DNA is TGTGCCAGCAGCTCCGTCGGCAATCAGCCCCAGCATTTT. Translation: CASSSVGNQPQHF.

The chain has TRBV12-3 or TRBV12-4 and TRBJ1-1; possible D gene TRBD1, 6 bases. Trimming shortened V by 1 base and J by 5 bases, and 23 bases separated the two germline ends. The CDR3 is 18 amino acids. As DNA, the CDR3 is TGTGCCAGCAGTTTAGTCGGGGGGGGGCCGTTCAAGGAGACTGAAGCTTTCTTT. Its translation is CASSLVGGGPFKETEAFF.

This clonotype was recorded many times. V usage is TRBV20-1 and J usage is TRBJ2-7, with unresolved D. V was trimmed by 8 bases and J by 2 bases, leaving 16 bases between them. This CDR3 region has 13 residues. The germline CDR1 and CDR2 sequences are DFQATT and SNEGSKA (reference sequence). CDR3 in amino acids: CSPRVPGTYEQYF. The CDR3 DNA reads TGCAGTCCACGCGTGCCTGGAACCTACGAGCAGTACTTC.

This clonotype was seen many times. This chain joins TRBV5-5 and TRBJ2-5; D ambiguous. This CDR3 is 15 amino acids long. With 7 bases removed from V and 1 base from J, the gap between germline ends came to 17 bases. Germline V CDR1 and CDR2: SGHKS, YYEKEE (reference sequence). The CDR3 spells CASQLPGRSQETQYF. The CDR3 DNA follows: TGTGCCAGCCAGCTTCCCGGCAGGTCCCAAGAGACCCAGTACTTC.

This sequence joins TRBV27 and TRBJ2-5; D may be TRBD2 (5 bases). There are 14 residues in the CDR3. V gave up 5 bases and J gave up 0 bases, with 10 bases separating them. From germline, CDR1 is MNHEY and CDR2 SMNVEV (reference sequence). CDR3 protein: CASSKAVYQETQYF. The DNA of the CDR3 is TGTGCCAGCAGTAAAGCGGTCTACCAAGAGACCCAGTACTTC.

This clonotype has just a few counts. CDR3 amino acids: CASSWGQGGAQETQYF. DNA for the CDR3: TGTGCCAGCAGCTGGGGGCAGGGCGGGGCCCAAGAGACCCAGTACTTC. The chain combines TRBV12-3 or TRBV12-4 with TRBJ2-5, with D perhaps being TRBD1 or TRBD2 (6 bases each). Trimming took off 6 bases at V and 1 base at J, with 18 bases between the two ends. The CDR3 is 16 residues long.

The chain recombines TRBV7-6 with TRBJ2-1; TRBD2 agrees at 9 bases. V lost 4 bases, J lost 10 bases, and 8 bases stayed unmatched. The CDR3 runs to 14 residues. The germline V gene encodes CDR1 SGHVS and CDR2 FNYEAQ. CDR3 nucleotide sequence: TGTGCCAGCAGCTCTGGGACTAGCCCCAGGGAGCAGTTCTTC. Protein sequence: CASSSGTSPREQFF.

This clonotype was picked up many times. This rearrangement joins TRBV3-1 to TRBJ1-2; D uncertain. This CDR3 is built from 14 residues. Trimming pared 0 bases from V and 9 bases from J, leaving 14 bases between. CDR1 is LGHDT and CDR2 is YNNKEL in the germline V gene (reference sequence). Here the CDR3 reads CASSQERVPLSYTF. CDR3 in DNA: TGTGCCAGCAGCCAAGAAAGGGTCCCCTTGAGCTACACCTTC. The entire variable domain, with the rest obtained from reference TRBV3-1 and TRBJ1-2, is as follows: DTAVSQTPKYLVTQMGNDKSIKCEQNLGHDTMYWYKQDSKKFLKIMFSYNNKELIINETVPNRFSPKSPDKAHLNLHINSLELGDSAVYFCASSQERVPLSYTFGSGTRLTVV.

This clonotype was counted ten times or more. The chain is built from TRBV29-1 and TRBJ2-3, with unresolved D. The ends were cut back, 3 bases at V and 2 bases at J, with 21 bases in the middle. CDR1 is SQVTM and CDR2 is ANQGSEA in the germline V gene. This CDR3 has 17 residues. CDR3 in amino acids: CSVEGIQTPLDTDTQYF. The CDR3 nucleotides read TGCAGCGTTGAGGGTATTCAGACCCCCTTGGACACAGATACGCAGTATTTT.

The chain couples TRBV7-9 to TRBJ2-7; D unresolved. The germline CDR1 and CDR2 sequences are SEHNR and FQNEAQ (reference sequence). The CDR3 sequence is 14 residues long. The germline V and J ends were trimmed by 0 bases and 0 bases, with 6 bases remaining between them. This CDR3 is CASSLAASSYEQYF. The DNA for the CDR3 is TGTGCCAGCAGCTTAGCTGCCAGCTCCTACGAGCAGTACTTC.

This clonotype was seen repeatedly, ten times or more. The rearrangement joins TRBV27 to TRBJ2-1; perhaps TRBD2 as D (5 bases). The CDR3 contains 17 residues. Trimming stripped 4 bases from V and 0 bases from J, with 16 bases between. Germline values: CDR1 MNHEY, CDR2 SMNVEV (reference sequence). The chain's CDR3 is CASSSLTLGSSYNEQFF. CDR3 bases: TGTGCCAGCAGTTCCCTCACGTTGGGGAGCTCCTACAATGAGCAGTTCTTC.

This clonotype was counted a few times. This chain joins TRBV7-8 and TRBJ2-7; 7 bases are a match to TRBD2. V dropped 1 base and J dropped 1; count of bases not matched to a gene: 1. CDR1 and CDR2 (germline): SGHVS, FQNEAQ. This CDR3 is built from 14 residues. The CDR3 is CASSLEGGSYEQYV. The CDR3 nucleotides read TGTGCCAGCAGCTTAGAGGGAGGGTCCTACGAGCAGTACGTC.

This clonotype occurred a few times. J is TRBJ2-1 and V is TRBV11-1; TRBD2 is a possible D gene (6 bases). The CDR3 has 21 residues. Germline V CDR1 and CDR2: SGHAT, FQDESV (reference sequence). V lost 1 base and J 0 bases, leaving 25 bases between the germline ends. The CDR3 spells CASSLVRSLAFPYNSYNEQFF. The CDR3 nucleotides are TGTGCCAGCAGCTTAGTTCGTAGTCTAGCGTTCCCTTACAACTCCTACAATGAGCAGTTCTTC.

This clonotype was observed at least ten times. The V and J genes are TRBV7-9 and TRBJ2-1; TRBD1 aligns across 7 bases. Losses at the gene ends were 4 bases for V and 2 bases for J; bases not matched to a gene: 5. Germline V gene lookup returns CDR1 SEHNR and CDR2 FQNEAQ (reference sequence). CDR3 length: 15 amino acids. CDR3 nucleotides: TGTGCCAGCAGCTCAACGACAGGGACCTACAATGAGCAGTTCTTC. Its protein product is CASSSTTGTYNEQFF. The full variable domain, its missing parts supplied by reference TRBV7-9 and TRBJ2-1, is DTGVSQNPRHKITKRGQNVTFRCDPISEHNRLYWYRQTLGQGPEFLTYFQNEAQLEKSRLLSDRFSAERPKGSFSTLEIQRTEQGDSAMYLCASSSTTGTYNEQFFGPGTRLTVL.

The J gene is TRBJ2-5, the V gene TRBV2, with 10 positions matching TRBD1. Trimming at V came to 6 bases and at J to 6 bases, leaving 13 bases not matched to a gene. CDR3 length: 16 amino acids. Germline-derived CDR1 and CDR2 are SNHLY and FYNNEI. The CDR3 coding sequence is TGTGCCAGCAGATCCCGGGGGGACAGGGGTTGGCAGACCCAGTACTTC. Translated, it gives CASRSRGDRGWQTQYF.

The chain couples TRBV15 to TRBJ2-6; D is uncertain. There are 18 residues in the CDR3. The germline V and J ends were trimmed by 0 bases and 0 bases, with 12 bases remaining between them. Per germline, CDR1 LNHNV and CDR2 YYDKDF (reference sequence). The CDR3 region is CATSRDLRVNSGANVLTF. CDR3 bases: TGTGCCACCAGCAGAGATCTGCGCGTAAACTCTGGGGCCAACGTCCTGACTTTC.

This clonotype was seen a few times. The chain combines TRBV7-9 with TRBJ1-1, with 8 bases aligning to TRBD1. From germline, CDR1 is SEHNR and CDR2 FQNEAQ (reference sequence). The CDR3 covers 14 residues. The V segment lost 5 bases and the J segment 4 bases; nucleotides outside the gene matches: 6. For the CDR3, the DNA is TGTGCCAGCAGCCTAACAGGGGGAGGCACTGAAGCTTTCTTT. Amino acids: CASSLTGGGTEAFF.

This clonotype has only a few counts. V usage is TRBV12-3 or TRBV12-4 and J usage is TRBJ1-5; the D is unclear. The CDR3 contains 12 residues. V was cut by 2 bases and J by 3 bases, with 2 bases left in between. CDR3 region: CASSLNNQPQHF. CDR3 coding DNA: TGTGCCAGCAGTTTAAACAATCAGCCCCAGCATTTT.

This clonotype showed up just a few times. The V and J genes are TRBV2 and TRBJ2-1; no clear D gene. This CDR3 region has 11 residues. Germline CDR1 reads SNHLY; CDR2 reads FYNNEI. Trimming took off 8 bases at V and 8 bases at J, with 10 bases between the two ends. CDR3 coding DNA: TGTGCCAGCGGCACTGGGGATGAGCAGTTCTTC. It specifies CASGTGDEQFF.

The chain recombines TRBV6-4 with TRBJ1-3, with D maybe TRBD1 (5 bases). Trimming shortened V by 6 bases and J by 0 bases, and 12 bases separated the two germline ends. Germline V gene lookup returns CDR1 MRHNA and CDR2 SNTAGT. This CDR3 spans 15 amino acids. The CDR3 loop reads CASSPSRDSGNTIYF. In DNA, the CDR3 is TGTGCCAGCAGCCCGAGCAGGGACTCTGGAAACACCATATATTTT.

This clonotype showed up just a few times. The chain has TRBV29-1 and TRBJ1-2; a weak D match, TRBD1 (6 bases). V dropped 1 base and J dropped 3 bases, with 9 bases sitting between them. Germline CDR1 SQVTM, CDR2 ANQGSEA. CDR3 size: 13 residues. In DNA form, the CDR3 reads TGCAGCGTTGAAGGACAGGTTCACTATGGCTACACCTTC. This sequence encodes CSVEGQVHYGYTF.

This clonotype was recorded a few times. The rearrangement uses TRBV7-8 and TRBJ2-2; no firm D call. CDR1 and CDR2 from the germline V gene are SGHVS and FQNEAQ. V gave up 1 base and J gave up 1 base, with 7 bases separating them. The CDR3 totals 15 residues. The CDR3 sequence is CASSLVYGNTGELFF. CDR3 nucleotide sequence: TGTGCCAGCAGCTTAGTGTACGGGAACACCGGGGAGCTGTTTTTT. Full variable domain (outside the CDR3, taken from reference TRBV7-8 and TRBJ2-2): GAGVSQSPRYKVAKRGQDVALRCDPISGHVSLFWYQQALGQGPEFLTYFQNEAQLDKSGLPSDRFFAERPEGSVSTLKIQRTQQEDSAVYLCASSLVYGNTGELFFGEGSRLTVL.

The V call is TRBV5-1, the J call TRBJ2-7; 7 bases line up with TRBD1. This CDR3 region has 15 residues. Germline assignment: CDR1 SGHRS and CDR2 YFSETQ. The ends lost 0 bases at V and 4 bases at J; junction bases unmatched: 7. DNA of the CDR3: TGCGCCAGCAGCTTGGCTCGGGACAGCGGATACGAGCAGTACTTC. Its translation: CASSLARDSGYEQYF.

This clonotype has more than one count but fewer than ten. The V call is TRBV4-2, the J call TRBJ1-5, with 10 bases aligning to TRBD1. With V trimmed by 1 base and J by 2 bases, 2 bases remained unmatched. Germline CDR1 reads LGHNA; CDR2 reads YNFKEQ. The CDR3 sequence is 16 residues long. The CDR3: CASSQGTGGGNQPQHF. CDR3 sequence (DNA): TGTGCCAGCAGCCAAGGGACAGGGGGGGGCAATCAGCCCCAGCATTTT.

This clonotype was counted a few times. The chain has TRBV7-2 and TRBJ2-7; 9 bases agree with TRBD2. The CDR3 covers 16 residues. Trimming cost V 5 bases and J 0 bases; bases outside gene matches: 8. Germline CDR1 is SGHTA and CDR2 is FQGNSA. CDR3: CASSDRLAASSYEQYF. The CDR3 DNA follows: TGTGCCAGCAGCGACCGACTAGCGGCTAGCTCCTACGAGCAGTACTTC.

This clonotype has more than one count but fewer than ten. V is TRBV5-6 and J is TRBJ1-1; no reliable D call. This CDR3 spans 14 amino acids. The V and J ends lost 2 bases and 4 bases respectively, with 12 bases between them. Germline assignment: CDR1 SGHDT and CDR2 YYEEEE. The CDR3 spells CASSFEGVGTEAFF. For the CDR3, the DNA is TGTGCCAGCAGCTTCGAGGGAGTGGGCACTGAAGCTTTCTTT.

In this sample, this clonotype turned up a few times. The chain carries TRBV5-1 and TRBJ1-1; D remains unclear. This CDR3 is 13 amino acids long. Germline assignment: CDR1 SGHRS and CDR2 YFSETQ. Trimming cost V 0 bases and J 6 bases, with 9 bases left between them. The CDR3 DNA follows: TGCGCCAGCAGCTTGGAGGGTCCCGCTGAAGCTTTCTTT. Amino acids: CASSLEGPAEAFF.

This chain links TRBV11-2 with TRBJ2-1, with TRBD1 identical over 9 bases. This CDR3 has 16 residues. V shed 3 bases and J 8 bases; nucleotides not matched to a gene: 11. Germline V gives CDR1 SGHAT, CDR2 FQNNGV. In nucleotides, the CDR3 is TGTGCCAGCAGCTTTTCCGGGACAGGGCTTTTGGATGAGCAGTTCTTC. Encoded protein: CASSFSGTGLLDEQFF.